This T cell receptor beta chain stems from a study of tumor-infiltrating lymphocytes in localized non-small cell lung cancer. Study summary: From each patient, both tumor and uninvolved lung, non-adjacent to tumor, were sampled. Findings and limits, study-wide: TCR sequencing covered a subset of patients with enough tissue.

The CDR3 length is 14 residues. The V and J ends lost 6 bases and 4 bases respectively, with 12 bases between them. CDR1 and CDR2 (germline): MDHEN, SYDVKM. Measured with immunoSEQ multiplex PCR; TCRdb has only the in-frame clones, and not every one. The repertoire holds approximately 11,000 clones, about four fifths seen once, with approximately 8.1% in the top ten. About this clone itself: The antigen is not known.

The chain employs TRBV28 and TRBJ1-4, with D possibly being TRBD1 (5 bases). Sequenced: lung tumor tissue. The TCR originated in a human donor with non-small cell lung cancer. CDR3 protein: CASRSGTVNEKLFF. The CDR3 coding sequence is TGTGCCAGCAGATCCGGGACGGTTAATGAAAAACTGTTTTTT.